One and the same sample provided the 12 T cell receptor beta chains below, sequenced in a study of T cell changes during pregnancy in multiple sclerosis. Sequencing was performed with immunoSEQ multiplex PCR; in TCRdb, only in-frame clones are kept and a portion is missing. This sample has about 52,000 clones, with around 94% found just once. Sequencing used CD4+ T cells from peripheral blood mononuclear cells, obtained in the third trimester of pregnancy. All receptors come from a female donor with multiple sclerosis, enrolled in a pregnancy study.

This clone was counted only a few times. The rearrangement links TRBV6-4 to TRBJ2-1; D is unclear. Germline V gene data show CDR1 as MRHNA and CDR2 as SNTAGT. V was trimmed by 5 bases and J by 10 bases, leaving 12 bases between them. The CDR3 loop spans 12 amino acids. CDR3 residues: CASSKGFGEQFF. The CDR3 DNA reads TGTGCCAGCAGTAAAGGTTTCGGGGAGCAGTTCTTC.

V is TRBV4-1 and J is TRBJ2-6, with D tentatively TRBD2 (7 bases). Germline loops: CDR1 MGHRA, CDR2 YSYEKL. The ends were cut back, 4 bases at V and 1 base at J, with 17 bases in the middle. The CDR3 runs to 18 residues. The CDR3 here is CASSPRTGGGSGANVLTF. In nucleotides, the CDR3 is TGCGCCAGCAGCCCCCGGACGGGGGGCGGATCTGGGGCCAACGTCCTGACTTTC.

This rearrangement joins TRBV5-1 to TRBJ2-7, with D possibly being TRBD2 (6 bases). Germline CDR1 and CDR2: SGHRS and YFSETQ. Trimming left V 2 bases short and J 0 bases short, with 15 bases between. The CDR3 is made up of 16 amino acids. The CDR3 bases are TGCGCCAGCAGCTTTGGACTTGGCGGGACCTCCTACGAGCAGTACTTC. Its protein is CASSFGLGGTSYEQYF. The variable domain in full, completed from reference TRBV5-1 and TRBJ2-7, reads KAGVTQTPRYLIKTRGQQVTLSCSPISGHRSVSWYQQTPGQGLQFLFEYFSETQRNKGNFPGRFSGRQFSNSRSEMNVSTLELGDSALYLCASSFGLGGTSYEQYFGPGTRLTVT.

The DNA for the CDR3 is TGTGCCAGCAGTGAATCATGGCTAGCGGCCCGAGAGACCCAGTACTTC. Encoded protein: CASSESWLAARETQYF. The chain has TRBV6-1 and TRBJ2-5; 7 bases agree with TRBD2. The J segment lost 4 bases and the V segment lost 2 bases, leaving 10 bases of the junction unmatched. CDR1 and CDR2 from the germline V gene are MNHNS and SASEGT. The CDR3 covers 16 residues.

Of note for this clone: Other DNA sequences in the sample encode the same CDR3. The CDR3 nucleotides read TGCGCCAGCAGCTTGGGGACTAGCGGCCCCTACGAGCAGTACTTC. The encoded protein is CASSLGTSGPYEQYF. This chain joins TRBV5-1 and TRBJ2-7; 10 nucleotides line up with TRBD2. Germline-derived CDR1 and CDR2 are SGHRS and YFSETQ. V shed 0 bases and J 2 bases; nucleotides not matched to a gene: 2. The CDR3 is 15 amino acids.

The chain links TRBV7-8 to TRBJ2-5; 7 nucleotides line up with TRBD1. This CDR3 has 14 amino acids. CDR1 is SGHVS and CDR2 is FQNEAQ in the germline V gene. The V gene end was trimmed by 7 bases and the J gene end by 4 bases; junction bases not matched to a gene: 9. CDR3 region: CASTLGRGPETQYF. The CDR3 DNA sequence: TGTGCCAGCACCCTAGGTAGGGGGCCAGAGACCCAGTACTTC.

CDR3 sequence: CASSYDRGNTIYF. CDR3 nucleotides: TGTGCCAGCAGCTATGACAGGGGAAACACCATATATTTT. This chain uses TRBV7-3 with TRBJ1-3, with D possibly matching TRBD1 (6 bases). V was shortened by 4 bases and J by 4 bases, with 8 bases between the two germline ends. The CDR3 has 13 amino acids. Germline CDR1 and CDR2: SGHTA and FQGTGA.

The chain carries TRBV10-1 and TRBJ2-5, with 16 bases fitting TRBD2. After removal of 8 bases from V and 4 bases from J, the junction contained 13 bases not matched to a gene. The CDR3 is 18 amino acids. Germline V gives CDR1 WNHNN, CDR2 SYGVQD (reference sequence). The CDR3 DNA reads TGCGCCAGCCATTTGTTGGGACTAGCGGGGGGGGAGGGAGAGACCCAGTACTTC. Residues: CASHLLGLAGGEGETQYF.

V and J are TRBV6-1 and TRBJ2-2; possible D gene TRBD2, 6 bases. Germline V gives CDR1 MNHNS, CDR2 SASEGT. This CDR3 contains 15 residues. V was trimmed by 5 bases and J by 5 bases, leaving 15 bases between them. DNA for the CDR3: TGTGCCAGCAGTCCGACGGGAGTGAAGACCGGGGAGCTGTTTTTT. Translating it yields CASSPTGVKTGELFF.

The chain carries TRBV6-5 and TRBJ2-2, with D perhaps TRBD1 (5 bases). This CDR3 has 14 amino acids. V was cut by 2 bases and J by 5 bases, with 9 bases left in between. Germline CDR1 and CDR2: MNHEY and SVGAGI. The CDR3 nucleotides are TGTGCCAGCAGTTACGCTAGGGGAACCGGGGAGCTGTTTTTT. Translation: CASSYARGTGELFF.

This clone was seen only once. J is TRBJ1-2 and V is TRBV25-1; D perhaps matches TRBD1 (6 bases). V lost 4 bases, J lost 4 bases, and 13 bases lay in between. The CDR3 consists of 14 residues. Germline CDR1 reads MGHDK; CDR2 reads SYGVNS. The CDR3 loop reads CASSGTAQAYGYTF. CDR3 bases: TGTGCCAGCAGTGGGACAGCCCAAGCCTATGGCTACACCTTC.

The rearrangement joins TRBV5-1 to TRBJ2-7, with 10 bases that match TRBD1. Germline CDR1 is SGHRS and CDR2 is YFSETQ. V lost 4 bases and J lost 2; bases outside the gene matches: 3. This CDR3 spans 14 amino acids. The CDR3 nucleotides read TGCGCCAGCAGCGCCGGGACAGGGGCCTACGAGCAGTACTTC. It specifies CASSAGTGAYEQYF. Full variable domain (rest looked up from reference TRBV5-1 and TRBJ2-7): KAGVTQTPRYLIKTRGQQVTLSCSPISGHRSVSWYQQTPGQGLQFLFEYFSETQRNKGNFPGRFSGRQFSNSRSEMNVSTLELGDSALYLCASSAGTGAYEQYFGPGTRLTVT.